This T cell receptor beta chain was found in a study of shared T cell receptors in the human thymus (dated by TCRdb to about 2021). Looking at the study overall: The study examined how self-reactive, shared T-cell receptor alpha chains are generated in the human thymus.

With respect to this clone: Its cognate antigen has yet to be identified. No base qualities exist here, and no much larger clone lies one base off it.

Library prep was done by the immunoSEQ multiplex PCR assay. TCRdb mirrors the immuneACCESS table, restricted to in-frame sequences. Some clones are absent from its copies; in checked studies, under half trace to an unresolved V gene, and the reason for the others is unknown. Within this sample are 55,000 to 80,000 clones, with 90% to 95% of them counted one time only. Clones ranked in the top ten supply roughly 0.03% of the sample. This TCR came from a human donor. The sequenced material came from thymocytes.

The CDR3 is CASSVARSSGAVETQYF. The DNA sequence is as follows: TGCGCCAGCAGCGTCGCCCGAAGTAGCGGGGCGGTAGAGACCCAGTACTTC. The chain uses TRBV4-3 and TRBJ2-5, with TRBD2 identical over 8 junction bases. Including the terminal cysteine and phenylalanine, the CDR3 comprises 17 residues. Just CDR3 DNA is preserved here, 51 bases in frame from base 1. For this chain, trimming is 5 bases at the V end and 4 bases at the J end, and the number of junction bases without a gene match is 15. As encoded in the germline V gene, CDR1 is LGHNA while CDR2 is YSLEER.